These 24 T cell receptor beta chains share one sample of origin, sequenced in a study of cytomegalovirus exposure and HLA in healthy donors. PCR used 60 Vbeta primers and 13 Jbeta primers. The table came from immunoSEQ multiplex PCR; TCRdb's copy has only in-frame clones and leaves some out. In the table there are roughly 77,000 clones, roughly two thirds of which are singletons. The source material was PBMCs. All receptors come from a woman aged 45-65 years in good health and CMV-seropositive.

This clone was observed a few times. The chain has TRBV28 and TRBJ1-2; D not certain. Germline assignment: CDR1 MDHEN and CDR2 SYDVKM. The V and J ends lost 9 bases and 6 bases respectively, with 14 bases between them. This CDR3 contains 12 residues. The CDR3 loop is CASGSRLHGYTF. The CDR3 nucleotides are TGTGCCAGTGGGTCCCGACTGCATGGCTACACCTTC.

The chain combines TRBV18 with TRBJ2-7, with TRBD1 as a possible D gene (6 bases). This CDR3 is 14 amino acids long. The germline gives CDR1 KGHSH, CDR2 LQKENI. V dropped 3 bases and J dropped 0 bases, with 9 bases sitting between them. CDR3 sequence reads: CASSPRQASYEQYF. DNA of the CDR3: TGTGCCAGCTCACCGAGACAGGCCTCCTACGAGCAGTACTTC.

This chain joins TRBV4-2 and TRBJ1-1, with D unclear. CDR1 LGHNA and CDR2 YNFKEQ come from the germline V gene. Trimming stripped 1 base from V and 0 bases from J, with 3 bases between. The CDR3 has 13 residues. As DNA, the CDR3 is TGTGCCAGCAGCCAAGTAGTGAACACTGAAGCTTTCTTT. Translating gives CASSQVVNTEAFF.

This clone was observed a few times. J is TRBJ2-7 and V is TRBV6-5, with a weak D call TRBD1 (5 bases). The germline V gene has CDR1 MNHEY and CDR2 SVGAGI. The CDR3 spans 13 residues. V shed 5 bases and J shed 0 bases, with 8 bases lying between them. The CDR3 sequence: CASSVRASYEQYV. The CDR3 DNA reads as TGTGCCAGCAGTGTCAGGGCCTCCTACGAGCAGTACGTC.

The gene calls are TRBV19 and TRBJ1-2, with D perhaps matching TRBD1 (5 bases). Germline lookup yields CDR1 LNHDA and CDR2 SQIVND (reference sequence). Trimming stripped 3 bases from V and 8 bases from J, with 13 bases between. This CDR3 comprises 13 residues. The CDR3 coding sequence is TGTGCCAGTAGTATTCGCAGGGAGGGAGGCTACACCTTC. Protein: CASSIRREGGYTF.

V usage is TRBV30 and J usage is TRBJ1-4, with 8 bases fitting TRBD1. V lost 2 bases and J lost 0; bases outside the gene matches: 2. Germline CDR1 GTSNPN, CDR2 SVGIG (reference sequence). The CDR3 extends over 15 amino acids. The CDR3 reads CAWSRDRPTNEKLFF. The CDR3 region has the DNA TGTGCCTGGAGTCGGGACAGGCCAACTAATGAAAAACTGTTTTTT.

The chain links TRBV6-6 to TRBJ2-4, with D possibly TRBD1 on 6 matching bases. CDR1 is MNHNY and CDR2 is SVGAGI in the germline V gene (reference sequence). V lost 7 bases to trimming and J lost 2 bases, with 18 bases between them. The CDR3 spans 16 residues. The CDR3 loop reads CASTEGAGATKNIQYF. For the CDR3, the DNA is TGTGCCAGCACCGAAGGAGCAGGGGCGACCAAAAACATTCAGTACTTC.

This clone was detected only a few times. The genes are TRBV5-6 and TRBJ1-2; TRBD1 aligns across 8 bases. Per germline, CDR1 SGHDT and CDR2 YYEEEE. V lost 5 bases, J lost 2 bases, and 11 bases stayed unmatched. The CDR3 is 16 residues long. CDR3 nucleotide sequence: TGTGCCAGCAGGTCTATACAGGGGGAGGAAAACTATGGCTACACCTTC. It yields the protein CASRSIQGEENYGYTF.

V gene TRBV9 combines with J gene TRBJ2-7; D unclear. Germline V gene lookup returns CDR1 SGDLS and CDR2 YYNGEE. The CDR3 is 14 residues long. V lost 3 bases, J lost 2 bases, and 12 bases lay in between. The CDR3 here is CASSDLEPPYEQYF. The CDR3 DNA follows: TGTGCCAGCAGCGACCTAGAACCCCCCTACGAGCAGTACTTC.

V gene TRBV7-9 combines with J gene TRBJ1-2; TRBD1 matches at 8 bases. The V gene's germline CDR1 is SEHNR and CDR2 FQNEAQ (reference sequence). This CDR3 comprises 14 residues. V shed 5 bases and J 4 bases; nucleotides not matched to a gene: 6. The CDR3 DNA follows: TGTGCCAGCAGCCAGGACAGGGCGGGCTATGGCTACACCTTC. Translation gives CASSQDRAGYGYTF.

The chain uses TRBV5-4 and TRBJ2-5; no reliable D call. This CDR3 is 13 amino acids long. V lost 2 bases and J 2 bases, leaving 7 bases between the germline ends. In germline, CDR1 is SGHNT, CDR2 YYREEE (reference sequence). In DNA form, the CDR3 reads TGTGCCAGCAGCTTAGATAGACAAGAGACCCAGTACTTC. Its translation: CASSLDRQETQYF.

This clone was counted only a few times. The V call is TRBV7-2, the J call TRBJ1-5; D is ambiguous. Per the germline V gene, CDR1 is SGHTA and CDR2 is FQGNSA. The CDR3 covers 16 residues. V was shortened by 1 base and J by 0 bases, with 10 bases between the two germline ends. Here the CDR3 reads CASSLESPYSNQPQHF. The CDR3 DNA sequence: TGTGCCAGCAGCTTAGAGAGCCCCTATAGCAATCAGCCCCAGCATTTT.

Note on this clone: The junction shows a germline mismatch at one end, possibly a read error. The V gene is TRBV18, the J gene TRBJ2-5, with D tentatively TRBD2 (6 bases). The CDR3 length is 14 residues. Germline CDR1 is KGHSH and CDR2 is LQKENI. CDR3 amino acids: CASSPGLLQETRYF. The CDR3 bases are TGTGCCAGCTCACCGGGACTTCTCCAAGAGACCCGGTACTTC.

This clone has just a few counts. V and J are TRBV6-5 and TRBJ1-2; TRBD1 agrees at 12 bases. There are 15 residues in the CDR3. CDR1 is MNHEY, CDR2 SVGAGI, per germline. J gave up 4 bases and V 6 bases, and 6 bases lay outside the gene matches. For the CDR3, the DNA is TGTGCCAGCAGGCCGGGACAGGGGGCGGTCTATGGCTACACCTTC. Translated, it gives CASRPGQGAVYGYTF.

DNA of the CDR3: TGTGCCAGCAGCTTTTTTTCAACTGGCACAGATACGCAGTATTTT. It encodes CASSFFSTGTDTQYF. This chain joins TRBV5-4 and TRBJ2-3; D is unresolved. Germline V CDR1 and CDR2: SGHNT, YYREEE (reference sequence). The CDR3 runs to 15 residues. Between the trimmed V and J ends, which lost 2 bases and 1 base, there was a span of 11 bases.

The gene calls are TRBV5-1 and TRBJ1-1, with 7 bases identical to TRBD1. The ends lost 5 bases at V and 4 bases at J; junction bases unmatched: 11. The germline V gene encodes CDR1 SGHRS and CDR2 YFSETQ. The CDR3 is 15 amino acids. The CDR3 sequence is CASSQGGVGVTEAFF. The CDR3 DNA follows: TGCGCCAGCAGTCAGGGGGGCGTTGGGGTCACTGAAGCTTTCTTT. The full variable domain, its missing parts supplied by reference TRBV5-1 and TRBJ1-1, is KAGVTQTPRYLIKTRGQQVTLSCSPISGHRSVSWYQQTPGQGLQFLFEYFSETQRNKGNFPGRFSGRQFSNSRSEMNVSTLELGDSALYLCASSQGGVGVTEAFFGQGTRLTVV.

This clone was counted a single time. The chain uses TRBV30 and TRBJ1-2, with 9 bases fitting TRBD1. This CDR3 contains 15 residues. Looked up from germline, CDR1 is GTSNPN and CDR2 is SVGIG (reference sequence). Trimming took 2 bases from V and 8 from J; bases not matched to a gene: 12. The CDR3 region has the DNA TGTGCCTGGAGTTTGGGGACAGGGAGAACCTTCGGCTACACCTTC. This encodes CAWSLGTGRTFGYTF.

V and J are TRBV18 and TRBJ2-7; D gene unclear. The length of the CDR3 is 15 residues. CDR1 and CDR2 (germline): KGHSH, LQKENI. V lost 5 bases, J lost 3 bases, and 17 bases lay in between. The CDR3 nucleotides are TGTGCCAGCTCAAAAGGATACAGCCAAAACTACGAGCAGTACTTC. This codes for CASSKGYSQNYEQYF.

The CDR3, as DNA: TGCGCCAGCAGCTTAGTCAGGGGGGAGACCCAGTACTTC. This codes for CASSLVRGETQYF. The chain joins TRBV5-1 to TRBJ2-5; 7 bases are a match to TRBD1. The CDR3 is 13 amino acids. Trimming at V came to 2 bases and at J to 5 bases, leaving 3 bases not matched to a gene. In germline, CDR1 is SGHRS, CDR2 YFSETQ.

The V and J genes are TRBV29-1 and TRBJ1-2; unclear D gene. The CDR3 is 13 amino acids. Germline V gene data show CDR1 as SQVTM and CDR2 as ANQGSEA. Deletions cut 0 bases from V and 4 bases from J, with 9 bases between. The CDR3: CSVEDSRLYGYTF. For the CDR3, the DNA is TGCAGCGTTGAAGATAGCCGACTCTATGGCTACACCTTC.

The chain combines TRBV27 with TRBJ2-1; 7 positions agree with TRBD1. The J segment lost 14 bases and the V segment lost 6 bases, leaving 19 bases of the junction unmatched. The CDR3 is 15 residues long. CDR1 is MNHEY and CDR2 is SMNVEV in the germline V gene (reference sequence). The CDR3 here is CASSPETGAVIGEFF. For the CDR3, the DNA is TGTGCCAGCAGCCCCGAAACAGGGGCCGTCATTGGGGAGTTCTTC.

The genes are TRBV7-6 and TRBJ2-2; D is undetermined. Germline V gives CDR1 SGHVS, CDR2 FNYEAQ. The V gene lost 3 bases and the J gene lost 8 bases, with 10 bases spanning the gap. This CDR3 is built from 13 residues. The CDR3 bases are TGTGCCAGCAGCTTGTTTCTTCTGGGGGAGCTGTTTTTT. This sequence encodes CASSLFLLGELFF.

V usage is TRBV7-2 and J usage is TRBJ1-4; maybe TRBD1 (5 bases). This CDR3 contains 15 residues. Per the germline V gene, CDR1 is SGHTA and CDR2 is FQGNSA. V lost 3 bases to trimming and J lost 0 bases, with 8 bases between them. The CDR3 is CASSFGGATNEKLFF. The CDR3 DNA sequence: TGTGCCAGCAGCTTCGGAGGGGCAACTAATGAAAAACTGTTTTTT.

This rearrangement joins TRBV5-1 to TRBJ2-2; weak D call: TRBD2 (6 bases). Germline lookup yields CDR1 SGHRS and CDR2 YFSETQ. Trimming left V 4 bases short and J 5 bases short, with 21 bases between. The CDR3 consists of 17 residues. The CDR3 here is CASSLGGGDSHTGELFF. The CDR3 nucleotides are TGCGCCAGCAGCCTCGGGGGAGGCGACAGTCATACCGGGGAGCTGTTTTTT. Combining the CDR3 with reference TRBV5-1 and TRBJ2-2 gives the whole variable domain KAGVTQTPRYLIKTRGQQVTLSCSPISGHRSVSWYQQTPGQGLQFLFEYFSETQRNKGNFPGRFSGRQFSNSRSEMNVSTLELGDSALYLCASSLGGGDSHTGELFFGEGSRLTVL.